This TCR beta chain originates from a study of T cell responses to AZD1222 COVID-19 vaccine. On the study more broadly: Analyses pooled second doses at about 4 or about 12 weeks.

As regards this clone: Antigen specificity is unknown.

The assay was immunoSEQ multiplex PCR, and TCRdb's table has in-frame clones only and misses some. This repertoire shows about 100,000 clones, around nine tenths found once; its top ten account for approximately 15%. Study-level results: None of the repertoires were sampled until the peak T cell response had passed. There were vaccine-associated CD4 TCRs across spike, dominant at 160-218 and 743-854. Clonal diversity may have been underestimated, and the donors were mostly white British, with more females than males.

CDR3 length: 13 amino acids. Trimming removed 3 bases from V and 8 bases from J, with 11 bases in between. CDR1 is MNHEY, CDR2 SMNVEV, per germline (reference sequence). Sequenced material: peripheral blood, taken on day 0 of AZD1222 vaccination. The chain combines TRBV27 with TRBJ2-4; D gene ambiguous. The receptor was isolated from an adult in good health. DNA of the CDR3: TGTGCCAGCAGTTTGGGGATTACGGACATTCAGTACTTC. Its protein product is CASSLGITDIQYF.